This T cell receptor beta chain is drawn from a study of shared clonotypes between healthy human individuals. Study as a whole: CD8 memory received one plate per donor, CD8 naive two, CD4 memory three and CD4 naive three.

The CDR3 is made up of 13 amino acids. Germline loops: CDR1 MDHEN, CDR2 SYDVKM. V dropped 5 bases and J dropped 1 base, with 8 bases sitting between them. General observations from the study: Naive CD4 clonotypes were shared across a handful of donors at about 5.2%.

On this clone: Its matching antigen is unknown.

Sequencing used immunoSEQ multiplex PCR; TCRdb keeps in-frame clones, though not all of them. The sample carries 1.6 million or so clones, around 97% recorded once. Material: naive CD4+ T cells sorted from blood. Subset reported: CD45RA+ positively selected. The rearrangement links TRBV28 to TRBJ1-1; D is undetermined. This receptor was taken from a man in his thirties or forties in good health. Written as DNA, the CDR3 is TGTGCCAGCAGTCCGCCAGCGAACACTGAAGCTTTCTTT. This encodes CASSPPANTEAFF. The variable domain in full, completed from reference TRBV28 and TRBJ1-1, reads DVKVTQSSRYLVKRTGEKVFLECVQDMDHENMFWYRQDPGLGLRLIYFSYDVKMKEKGDIPEGYSVSREKKERFSLILESASTNQTSMYLCASSPPANTEAFFGQGTRLTVV.